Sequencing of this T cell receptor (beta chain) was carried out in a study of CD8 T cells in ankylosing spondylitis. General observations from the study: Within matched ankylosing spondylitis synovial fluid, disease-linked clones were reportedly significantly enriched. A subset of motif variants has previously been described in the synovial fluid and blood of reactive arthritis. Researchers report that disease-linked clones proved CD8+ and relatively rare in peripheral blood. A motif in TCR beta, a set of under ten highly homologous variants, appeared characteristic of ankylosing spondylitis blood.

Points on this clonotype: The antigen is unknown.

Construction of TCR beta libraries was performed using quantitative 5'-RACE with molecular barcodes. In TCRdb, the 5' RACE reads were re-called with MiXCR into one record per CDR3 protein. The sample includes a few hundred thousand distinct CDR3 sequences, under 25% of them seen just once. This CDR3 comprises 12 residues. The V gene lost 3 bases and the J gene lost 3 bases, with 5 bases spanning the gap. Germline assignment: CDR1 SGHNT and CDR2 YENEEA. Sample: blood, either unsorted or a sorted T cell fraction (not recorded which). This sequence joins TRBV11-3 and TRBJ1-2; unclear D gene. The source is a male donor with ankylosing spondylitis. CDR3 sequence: CASSFIHYGYTF. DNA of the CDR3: TGTGCCAGCAGCTTCATCCACTATGGCTACACCTTC.